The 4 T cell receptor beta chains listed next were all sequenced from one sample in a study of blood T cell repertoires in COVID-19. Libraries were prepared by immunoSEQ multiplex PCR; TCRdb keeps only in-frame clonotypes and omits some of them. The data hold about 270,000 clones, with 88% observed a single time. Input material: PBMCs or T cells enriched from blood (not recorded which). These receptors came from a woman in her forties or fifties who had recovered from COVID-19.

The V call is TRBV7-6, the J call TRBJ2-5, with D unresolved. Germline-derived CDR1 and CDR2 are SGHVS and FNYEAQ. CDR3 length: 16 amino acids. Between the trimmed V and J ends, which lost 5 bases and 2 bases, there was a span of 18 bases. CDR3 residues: CASSKQSRTTQETQYF. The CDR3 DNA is TGTGCCAGCAGCAAACAGAGCCGCACAACGCAAGAGACCCAGTACTTC.

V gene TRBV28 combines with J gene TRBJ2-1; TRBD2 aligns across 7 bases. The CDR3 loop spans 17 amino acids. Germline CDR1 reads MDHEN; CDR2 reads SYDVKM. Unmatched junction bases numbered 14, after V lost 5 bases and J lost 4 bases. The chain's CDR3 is CASSPGGSANLYNEQFF. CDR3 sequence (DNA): TGTGCCAGCAGTCCCGGCGGGAGCGCAAACCTTTACAATGAGCAGTTCTTC.

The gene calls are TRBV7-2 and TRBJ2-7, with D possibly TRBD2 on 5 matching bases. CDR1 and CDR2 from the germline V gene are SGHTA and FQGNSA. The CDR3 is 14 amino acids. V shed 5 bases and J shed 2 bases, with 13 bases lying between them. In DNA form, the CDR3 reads TGTGCCAGCAGCCAGACTAATTCGGCCTACGAGCAGTACTTC. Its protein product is CASSQTNSAYEQYF.

In DNA form, the CDR3 reads TGTGCCAGCAGTAGGGACAGCGCTAAGACTACTTTGGATGAGCAGTTCTTC. Protein sequence: CASSRDSAKTTLDEQFF. The chain carries TRBV6-4 and TRBJ2-1, with 7 bases fitting TRBD1. Germline loops: CDR1 MRHNA, CDR2 SNTAGT. With V trimmed by 5 bases and J by 8 bases, 18 bases remained unmatched. This CDR3 contains 17 residues.